This TCR beta chain emerged from a study of brain metastases from non-small cell lung cancer. Libraries were prepared by immunoSEQ multiplex PCR; TCRdb keeps only in-frame clonotypes and omits some of them. The table has approximately 3,100 clones, under 80% seen once. Findings and caveats of the study: In about 60% of brain metastases, T-cell clones were expanded compared with matched primary tumors. TCR repertoires overlapped largely between brain metastases and matched primaries. Compared with primary tumors, brain metastases showed less T-cell infiltration.

Looked up from germline, CDR1 is SGHNT and CDR2 is YYREEE (reference sequence). The V and J ends lost 5 bases and 0 bases respectively, with 8 bases between them. The CDR3 has 13 residues. In regard to this clone: No antigen is known for it.

This receptor was obtained from a donor at least 40 years old with non-small cell lung cancer. V and J are TRBV5-4 and TRBJ1-2; D not resolved. The sequenced sample was primary lung tumor tissue. DNA for the CDR3: TGTGCCAGCAGTGACGGAACTAACTATGGCTACACCTTC. Translating gives CASSDGTNYGYTF.